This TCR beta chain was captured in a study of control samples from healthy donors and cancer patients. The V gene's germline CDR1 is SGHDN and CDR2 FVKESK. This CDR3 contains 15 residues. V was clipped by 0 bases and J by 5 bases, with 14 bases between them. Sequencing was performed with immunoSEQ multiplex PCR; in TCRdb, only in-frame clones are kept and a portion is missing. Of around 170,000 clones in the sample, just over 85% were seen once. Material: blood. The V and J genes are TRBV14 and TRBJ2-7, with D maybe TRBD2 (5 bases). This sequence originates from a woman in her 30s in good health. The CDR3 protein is CASSQDQRADNEQYF. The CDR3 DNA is TGTGCCAGCAGCCAAGATCAGAGGGCAGACAACGAGCAGTACTTC.